This T cell receptor beta chain appears in the sequencing data of a study of vaccination and CD4 T cells after COVID-19. Study-wide background: Six male and four female convalescents took part, two of them Hispanic. Control cultures were supplied with a CEFX pool, an HIV-1 Nef pool, or no peptide at all. Study observations and caveats: Researchers report that 304 of 307 vaccine-specific clones in convalescent patients proved spike mono-reactive. Median SARS-CoV-2-reactive clonotype numbers rose nonsignificantly, about 20 to 38.

Sequenced with the Oncomine TCR Beta short-read assay was DNA taken from cultured CD4+ T cells. TCRdb redid the calling of the PCR reads with MiXCR, one entry per CDR3 protein. The table shows about 9,100 distinct CDR3 sequences, with more than 60% occurring only once. Note on this clonotype: Its cognate antigen is unknown.

Stated treatment: roughly 10-day PBMC culture with coronavirus spike peptide pools or control peptides (ViraFEST assay). From germline, CDR1 is LNHDA and CDR2 SQIVND (reference sequence). CDR3 length equals 13 residues. V lost 7 bases and J 2 bases, leaving 12 bases between the germline ends. The chain couples TRBV19 to TRBJ2-7, with D perhaps TRBD1 (5 bases). The specimen was CD4+ T cells from blood, cultured in vitro. This TCR derives from a human donor who had recovered from COVID-19. The CDR3 is CASKDSATYEQYF. The DNA for the CDR3 is TGTGCCAGTAAAGACAGCGCGACCTACGAGCAGTACTTC.